This TCR beta chain was sequenced during a study of blood T cell repertoires in COVID-19. Repertoires were generated with immunoSEQ multiplex PCR, while TCRdb's copy carries only in-frame clones and drops some. Here the sample spans 200,000 or so clones, roughly nine tenths being singletons. Germline lookup yields CDR1 SGHDT and CDR2 YYEEEE. V gave up 0 bases and J gave up 2 bases; unmatched junction bases: 5. CDR3 size: 16 residues. Donors in Cohort 3 who had recovered were those with two negative PCRs, healthcare professional clearance, or resolution of their symptoms. The specimen sequenced was PBMCs or T cells enriched from blood (not recorded which). The sequence was obtained from a man younger than 45 who had recovered from COVID-19. This chain links TRBV5-6 with TRBJ2-7; TRBD2 matches 10 bases. The CDR3 sequence: CASSLGGLADTYEQYF. The CDR3 DNA reads TGTGCCAGCAGCTTGGGTGGACTAGCGGATACCTACGAGCAGTACTTC.